The 23 T cell receptor beta chains listed next were all sequenced from one sample in a study of CD8+ T cells in alopecia areata. As the sequencing template, cDNA was produced by extracting RNA and reverse transcribing it. Measured with immunoSEQ multiplex PCR; TCRdb has only the in-frame clones, and not every one. The sample lists about 120,000 clones; approximately 55% were seen once. Described treatment: oral pan-JAK inhibitor, 5-10 mg twice daily. The material sequenced was CD4+ T cells sorted from blood, taken at week 24, from a patient treated with tofacitinib. The receptors were gathered from a human donor with alopecia areata.

This clone has a handful of counts. The CDR3 bases are TGCAGCCCTCGGGAACGGTATACCCCCAGATCACCCCTCCACTTT. It translates to CSPRERYTPRSPLHF. The chain employs TRBV29-1 and TRBJ1-6; no clear D. This CDR3 comprises 15 residues. CDR1 is SQVTM and CDR2 is ANQGSEA in the germline V gene. The V and J ends lost 8 bases and 10 bases respectively, with 24 bases between them. Looking up the rest from reference TRBV29-1 and TRBJ1-6 gives the full variable domain: SAVISQKPSRDICQRGTSLTIQCQVDSQVTMMFWYRQQPGQSLTLIATANQGSEATYESGFVIDKFPISRPNLTFSTLTVSNMSPEDSSIYLCSPRERYTPRSPLHFGNGTRLTVT.

As for this clone: This sample includes further DNA sequences coding for the same CDR3. The chain recombines TRBV5-4 with TRBJ2-5, with a tentative D call TRBD2 (5 bases). Trimming pared 2 bases from V and 7 bases from J, leaving 15 bases between. The length of the CDR3 is 14 residues. Germline V gene lookup returns CDR1 SGHNT and CDR2 YYREEE (reference sequence). The CDR3 DNA follows: TGTGCCAGCAGCTTAGAGCGGAGTAGGGTGACCCAGTACTTC. It specifies CASSLERSRVTQYF.

This clone showed up just a few times. V is TRBV4-2 and J is TRBJ1-2; D unresolved. Per the germline V gene, CDR1 is LGHNA and CDR2 is YNFKEQ. The CDR3 spans 15 residues. V lost 0 bases to trimming and J lost 4 bases, with 12 bases between them. The CDR3 region has the DNA TGTGCCAGCAGCCAAGATCGGAGGGAGATCTATGGCTACACCTTC. Encoded protein: CASSQDRREIYGYTF.

The V call is TRBV29-1, the J call TRBJ2-5; D not resolved. The CDR3 has 13 amino acids. Trimming pared 3 bases from V and 2 bases from J, leaving 10 bases between. CDR1 and CDR2 (germline): SQVTM, ANQGSEA. DNA of the CDR3: TGCAGCGTTGATACAGCATCGCAAGAGACCCAGTACTTC. Protein: CSVDTASQETQYF.

V gene TRBV9 combines with J gene TRBJ1-3, with D unresolved. Germline CDR1 SGDLS, CDR2 YYNGEE. Trimming stripped 3 bases from V and 2 bases from J, with 6 bases between. The CDR3 is 13 residues long. CDR3 amino acids: CASSAGPGNTIYF. Here the CDR3 DNA reads TGTGCCAGCAGCGCCGGACCTGGAAACACCATATATTTT.

V gene TRBV11-2 combines with J gene TRBJ2-7, with D possibly being TRBD1 or TRBD2 (5 bases each). The ends were cut back, 8 bases at V and 3 bases at J, with 11 bases in the middle. The CDR3 extends over 12 amino acids. Germline V gives CDR1 SGHAT, CDR2 FQNNGV. The DNA for the CDR3 is TGTGCCAGCCAGGGCGGGTACTACGAGCAGTACTTC. Amino acid sequence: CASQGGYYEQYF.

V and J are TRBV7-6 and TRBJ2-2; the D call may be TRBD1 or TRBD2 (5 bases each). The CDR3 consists of 12 residues. Per the germline V gene, CDR1 is SGHVS and CDR2 is FNYEAQ. The V gene lost 8 bases and the J gene lost 6 bases, with 10 bases spanning the gap. The CDR3 protein is CASSQGPGELFF. In DNA form, the CDR3 reads TGTGCCAGCTCCCAGGGACCCGGGGAGCTGTTTTTT.

The genes are TRBV10-2 and TRBJ1-1; 7 bases are a match to TRBD1. CDR1 and CDR2 from the germline V gene are WSHSY and SAAADI. CDR3 length equals 13 residues. With 10 bases clipped from V and 0 bases from J, the junction kept 5 bases outside the gene matches. CDR3 sequence reads: CATLGQLNTEAFF. The CDR3 DNA reads as TGCGCCACCCTGGGACAGTTGAACACTGAAGCTTTCTTT.

The chain links TRBV5-4 to TRBJ2-3, with TRBD2 identical over 10 bases. This CDR3 is 15 amino acids long. Germline CDR1 and CDR2: SGHNT and YYREEE (reference sequence). The ends lost 4 bases at V and 7 bases at J; junction bases unmatched: 9. The CDR3 coding sequence is TGTGCCAGCAGCGACCAGCGGGGGGGCTCTTATACGCAGTATTTT. It encodes CASSDQRGGSYTQYF.

V usage is TRBV6-5 and J usage is TRBJ1-6; no reliable D call. Per germline, CDR1 MNHEY and CDR2 SVGAGI. Trimming removed 7 bases at V and 13 bases at J, with 14 bases between. CDR3 length: 12 residues. CDR3 sequence: CASTSGVLPLHF. The CDR3 DNA reads TGTGCCAGCACGTCCGGAGTCTTGCCCCTCCACTTT.

This clone was observed once. The gene calls are TRBV30 and TRBJ2-5; 14 bases align to TRBD2. This CDR3 has 15 residues. J lost 4 bases, V lost 0 bases, and 1 base had no gene match. The germline V gene has CDR1 GTSNPN and CDR2 SVGIG (reference sequence). Here the CDR3 DNA reads TGTGCCTGGAGTGTGGGGACTAGCGGGGGAGAGACCCAGTACTTC. It codes for CAWSVGTSGGETQYF. Based on the CDR3 plus reference TRBV30 and TRBJ2-5, the full variable domain is SQTIHQWPATLVQPVGSPLSLECTVEGTSNPNLYWYRQAAGRGLQLLFYSVGIGQISSEVPQNLSASRPQDRQFILSSKKLLLSDSGFYLCAWSVGTSGGETQYFGPGTRLLVL.

The chain employs TRBV30 and TRBJ2-7; D is ambiguous. The V and J ends lost 1 base and 3 bases respectively, with 13 bases between them. CDR1 and CDR2 from the germline V gene are GTSNPN and SVGIG (reference sequence). This CDR3 has 14 residues. In DNA, the CDR3 is TGTGCCTGGAGTGGTGGAAGCTCTTTCTACGAGCAGTACTTC. Translating gives CAWSGGSSFYEQYF.

The V and J genes are TRBV7-6 and TRBJ2-3; 10 bases match TRBD1. Per germline, CDR1 SGHVS and CDR2 FNYEAQ. The CDR3 is 15 amino acids. J gave up 3 bases and V 8 bases, and 8 bases lay outside the gene matches. In DNA form, the CDR3 reads TGTGCCAGCGGCCAGGGACAGGGGCGGACAGATACGCAGTATTTT. It encodes CASGQGQGRTDTQYF. The full variable domain, rest sourced from reference TRBV7-6 and TRBJ2-3, is GAGVSQSPRYKVTKRGQDVALRCDPISGHVSLYWYRQALGQGPEFLTYFNYEAQQDKSGLPNDRFSAERPEGSISTLTIQRTEQRDSAMYRCASGQGQGRTDTQYFGPGTRLTVL.

This clone has more than one count but fewer than ten. The chain employs TRBV7-9 and TRBJ2-5; TRBD2 matches at 9 bases. This CDR3 contains 12 residues. Germline CDR1 is SEHNR and CDR2 is FQNEAQ (reference sequence). The V segment lost 10 bases and the J segment 4 bases; nucleotides outside the gene matches: 4. The CDR3 nucleotides are TGTGCCACTGCGGGGGGGACAGAGACCCAGTACTTC. It is translated as CATAGGTETQYF.

V gene TRBV10-3 combines with J gene TRBJ2-6; unclear D gene. Germline values: CDR1 ENHRY, CDR2 SYGVKD. Trimming left V 5 bases short and J 0 bases short, with 8 bases between. This CDR3 is built from 15 residues. CDR3 in amino acids: CAISLQDSGANVLTF. The CDR3 DNA sequence: TGTGCCATCAGTTTACAAGACTCTGGGGCCAACGTCCTGACTTTC.

The chain has TRBV5-1 and TRBJ1-1; D remains unclear. The CDR3 is 13 amino acids. Trimming removed 0 bases at V and 8 bases at J, with 11 bases between. Germline V gene lookup returns CDR1 SGHRS and CDR2 YFSETQ. CDR3 nucleotides: TGCGCCAGCAGCTTGGGCCCGTTGGGAGAAGCTTTCTTT. Protein: CASSLGPLGEAFF.

The chain carries TRBV7-2 and TRBJ2-7, with D hard to call. Between the trimmed V and J ends, which lost 5 bases and 5 bases, there was a span of 10 bases. This CDR3 region has 12 residues. The germline V gene has CDR1 SGHTA and CDR2 FQGNSA. The CDR3 sequence is CASSPVGHEQYF. For the CDR3, the DNA is TGTGCCAGCAGCCCGGTCGGCCACGAGCAGTACTTC.

The chain combines TRBV5-6 with TRBJ1-6; D unclear. The V gene lost 2 bases and the J gene lost 8 bases, with 8 bases spanning the gap. This CDR3 contains 13 residues. Germline CDR1 and CDR2: SGHDT and YYEEEE. CDR3 sequence (DNA): TGTGCCAGCAGCTTAGCCAGCCATTCACCCCTCCACTTT. Its translation: CASSLASHSPLHF.

The V gene is TRBV4-1, the J gene TRBJ1-5; D unresolved. This CDR3 contains 16 residues. The germline CDR1 and CDR2 sequences are MGHRA and YSYEKL. V was clipped by 2 bases and J by 0 bases, with 11 bases between them. CDR3 in amino acids: CASSQSTADSNQPQHF. The DNA for the CDR3 is TGCGCCAGCAGCCAATCTACAGCGGATAGCAATCAGCCCCAGCATTTT.

This clone was seen only a few times. The chain joins TRBV7-3 to TRBJ2-7; 10 nucleotides line up with TRBD2. Germline loops: CDR1 SGHTA, CDR2 FQGTGA. V shed 1 base, J shed 3 bases, and the junction held 3 bases outside the gene matches. CDR3 length equals 15 residues. The DNA of the CDR3 is TGTGCCAGCAGCTTAAGTAGCGGGGGGCGCTACGAGCAGTACTTC. The encoded protein is CASSLSSGGRYEQYF.

This clone was counted a few times. The rearrangement links TRBV29-1 to TRBJ1-5, with 7 bases lining up with TRBD1. Germline V gene data show CDR1 as SQVTM and CDR2 as ANQGSEA. This CDR3 is 13 amino acids long. CDR3 amino acids: CSVRTGSNQPQHF. In DNA form, the CDR3 reads TGCAGTGTAAGGACAGGTAGCAATCAGCCCCAGCATTTT. Full variable domain (rest looked up from reference TRBV29-1 and TRBJ1-5): SAVISQKPSRDICQRGTSLTIQCQVDSQVTMMFWYRQQPGQSLTLIATANQGSEATYESGFVIDKFPISRPNLTFSTLTVSNMSPEDSSIYLCSVRTGSNQPQHFGDGTRLSIL.

The chain is built from TRBV29-1 and TRBJ1-4, with 7 bases matching TRBD1. V lost 7 bases to trimming and J lost 7 bases; unmatched junction nucleotides: 15. Germline V gene sequence: CDR1 SQVTM, CDR2 ANQGSEA. This CDR3 is 15 amino acids long. CDR3: CSAGPGGGEGEKLFF. CDR3 nucleotide sequence: TGCAGCGCTGGGCCTGGAGGGGGCGAGGGTGAAAAACTGTTTTTT.

This clone has a handful of counts. The genes are TRBV10-3 and TRBJ2-7, with 10 positions matching TRBD1. V was pared by 10 bases and J by 5 bases, with 5 bases of the junction left unmatched. CDR1 ENHRY and CDR2 SYGVKD come from the germline V gene. This CDR3 is 12 amino acids long. CDR3 amino acids: CATMGQGNEQYF. Here the CDR3 DNA reads TGTGCCACTATGGGACAGGGGAACGAGCAGTACTTC.